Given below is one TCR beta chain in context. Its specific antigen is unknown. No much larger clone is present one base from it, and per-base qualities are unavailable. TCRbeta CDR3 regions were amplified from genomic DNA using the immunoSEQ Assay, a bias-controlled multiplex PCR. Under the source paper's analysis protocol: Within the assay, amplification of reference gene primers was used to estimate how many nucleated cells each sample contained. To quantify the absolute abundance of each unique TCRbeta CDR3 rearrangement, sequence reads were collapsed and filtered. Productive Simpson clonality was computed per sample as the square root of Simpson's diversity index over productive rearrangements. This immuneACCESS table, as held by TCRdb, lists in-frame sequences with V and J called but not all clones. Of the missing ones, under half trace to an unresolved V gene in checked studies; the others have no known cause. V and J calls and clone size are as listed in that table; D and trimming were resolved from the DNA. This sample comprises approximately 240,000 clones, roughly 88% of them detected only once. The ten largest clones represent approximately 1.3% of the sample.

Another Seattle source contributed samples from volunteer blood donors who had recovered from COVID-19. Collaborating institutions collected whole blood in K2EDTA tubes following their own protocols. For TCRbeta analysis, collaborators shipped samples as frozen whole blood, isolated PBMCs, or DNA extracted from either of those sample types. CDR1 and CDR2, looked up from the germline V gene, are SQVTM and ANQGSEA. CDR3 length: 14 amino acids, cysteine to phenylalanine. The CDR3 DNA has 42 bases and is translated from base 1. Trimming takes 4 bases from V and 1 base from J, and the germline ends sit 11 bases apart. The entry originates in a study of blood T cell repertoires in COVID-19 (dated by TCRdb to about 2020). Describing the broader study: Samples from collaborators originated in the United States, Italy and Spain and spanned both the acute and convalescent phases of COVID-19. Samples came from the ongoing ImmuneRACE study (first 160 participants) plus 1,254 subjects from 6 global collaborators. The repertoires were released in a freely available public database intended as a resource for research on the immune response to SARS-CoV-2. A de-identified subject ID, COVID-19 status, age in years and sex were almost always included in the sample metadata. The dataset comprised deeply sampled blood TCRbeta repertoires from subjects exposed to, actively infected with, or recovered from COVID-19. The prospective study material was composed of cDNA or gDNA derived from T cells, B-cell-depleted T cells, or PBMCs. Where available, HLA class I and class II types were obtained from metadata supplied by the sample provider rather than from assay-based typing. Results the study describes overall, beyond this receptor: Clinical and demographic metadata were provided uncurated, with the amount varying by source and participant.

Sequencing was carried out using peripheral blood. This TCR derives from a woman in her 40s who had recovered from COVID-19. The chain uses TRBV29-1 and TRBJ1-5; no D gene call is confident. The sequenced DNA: TGCAGCGTTGTTCTTGGCCAGAGCAATCAGCCCCAGCATTTT. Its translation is CSVVLGQSNQPQHF.